The present entry profiles one T cell receptor (beta chain) with its context. Its antigen is not known. The data belong to a study of T-cell memory formation after mild COVID-19. As for the study in general: Largely donor-specific TCR clusters were found. Study-level findings and limits: The appearance of some responding clones in pre-infection memory suggested that cross-reactive memory joined. There was no confirmation that second-wave clones peaking on day 37 were SARS-CoV-2 specific. The study found contracting CD4+ clones mainly in CM and EM and contracting CD8+ clones in EMRA.

TCRdb redid the calling of the 5' RACE reads with MiXCR, one entry per CDR3 protein. The table has fewer than 500,000 distinct CDR3 sequences, around a quarter seen once. V was clipped by 4 bases and J by 1 base, with 8 bases between them. The CDR3 has 12 amino acids. Germline V gene data show CDR1 as SQVTM and CDR2 as ANQGSEA. The clonotype comes from an adult woman who had mild COVID-19 (a few samples of this study predate the infection). Cell type and time point are not known. The sequencing sample was made of PBMCs or a T cell subset sorted from them (not recorded which). V is TRBV29-1 and J is TRBJ2-7; D possibly corresponds to TRBD2 (6 bases). The CDR3 protein is CSVVGRSYEQYF. CDR3 coding DNA: TGCAGCGTTGTAGGGAGGTCCTACGAGCAGTACTTC.